This passage covers 6 T cell receptor beta chains from one sample sequenced in a study of T cell repertoires in cytomegalovirus infection. TCRdb reprocessed the reads with MiXCR, giving one entry per CDR3 protein. The data hold hundreds of thousands of distinct CDR3 sequences, with about a sixth observed a single time. The sample consisted of PBMCs. Source of these receptors: a human donor in good health (CMV status not recorded). Some clones in this sample may be carry-over from other donors' samples.

This clonotype was counted between two and nine times. The rearrangement links TRBV5-4 to TRBJ1-2; tentatively, D is TRBD1 (5 bases). This CDR3 spans 19 amino acids. Trimming left V 3 bases short and J 5 bases short, with 29 bases between. CDR1 is SGHNT, CDR2 YYREEE, per germline (reference sequence). The CDR3 loop reads CASSSYLRGLTIDRYGYTF. The CDR3 DNA sequence: TGTGCCAGCAGCTCCTACTTGCGGGGCCTAACAATCGACCGATATGGCTACACCTTC.

This clonotype was seen repeatedly, ten times or more. The chain has TRBV10-3 and TRBJ1-3; D is perhaps TRBD1 (5 bases). Trimming left V 3 bases short and J 2 bases short, with 11 bases between. The CDR3 is 15 residues long. Germline V gene data show CDR1 as ENHRY and CDR2 as SYGVKD. The CDR3 sequence is CAISDIREAGNTIYF. The CDR3, as DNA: TGTGCCATCAGTGACATCAGGGAAGCTGGAAACACCATATATTTT.

This clonotype was detected ten times or more. The chain is built from TRBV7-2 and TRBJ1-1; D unresolved. The CDR3 runs to 13 residues. With 4 bases removed from V and 1 base from J, the gap between germline ends came to 7 bases. Looked up from germline, CDR1 is SGHTA and CDR2 is FQGNSA. The CDR3 region is CASSSPQNTEAFF. The CDR3, as DNA: TGTGCCAGCAGCTCCCCCCAGAACACTGAAGCTTTCTTT.

This clonotype has a count of ten or more. The chain is built from TRBV12-3 or TRBV12-4 and TRBJ1-4; D remains unclear. Trimming cost V 5 bases and J 7 bases, with 14 bases left between them. The CDR3 totals 14 residues. CDR3: CASSLPASGEKLFF. The CDR3 nucleotides are TGTGCCAGCAGTCTCCCCGCTAGTGGTGAAAAACTGTTTTTT.

The V call is TRBV27, the J call TRBJ2-7; 9 bases match TRBD2. CDR1 MNHEY and CDR2 SMNVEV come from the germline V gene (reference sequence). The length of the CDR3 is 14 residues. The J segment lost 9 bases and the V segment lost 6 bases, leaving 12 bases of the junction unmatched. The CDR3 loop is CASREGLASVVQYF. The CDR3 region has the DNA TGTGCCAGCAGGGAGGGACTAGCATCGGTCGTGCAGTACTTC.

The chain combines TRBV28 with TRBJ2-2, with TRBD1 matching over 7 bases. Germline trimming cut 6 bases from V and 2 bases from J; bases unmatched to any gene: 21. This CDR3 comprises 20 residues. Germline CDR1 is MDHEN and CDR2 is SYDVKM. Here the CDR3 reads CASSPRVSGQLRLNTGELFF. The DNA of the CDR3 is TGTGCCAGCAGCCCAAGAGTATCGGGACAGCTAAGACTTAACACCGGGGAGCTGTTTTTT.